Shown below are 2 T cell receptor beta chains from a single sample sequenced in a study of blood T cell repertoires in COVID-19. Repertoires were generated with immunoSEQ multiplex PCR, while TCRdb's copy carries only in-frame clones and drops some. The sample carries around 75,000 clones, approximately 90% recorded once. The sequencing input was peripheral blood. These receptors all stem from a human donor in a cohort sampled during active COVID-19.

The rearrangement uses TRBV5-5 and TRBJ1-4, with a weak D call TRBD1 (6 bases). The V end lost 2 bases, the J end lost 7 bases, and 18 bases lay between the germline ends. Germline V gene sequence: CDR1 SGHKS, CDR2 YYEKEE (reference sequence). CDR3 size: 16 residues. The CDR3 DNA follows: TGTGCCAGCAGCTTCCAGGCGGGGGGCCCCGGTGAAAAACTGTTTTTT. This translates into CASSFQAGGPGEKLFF. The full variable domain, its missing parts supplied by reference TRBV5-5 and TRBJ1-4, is DAGVTQSPTHLIKTRGQQVTLRCSPISGHKSVSWYQQVLGQGPQFIFQYYEKEERGRGNFPDRFSARQFPNYSSELNVNALLLGDSALYLCASSFQAGGPGEKLFFGSGTQLSVL.

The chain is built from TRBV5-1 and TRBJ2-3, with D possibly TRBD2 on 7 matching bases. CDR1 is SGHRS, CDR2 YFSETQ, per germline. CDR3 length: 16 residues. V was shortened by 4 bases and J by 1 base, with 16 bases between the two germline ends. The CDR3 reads CASSRDLGGGTDTQYF. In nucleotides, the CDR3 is TGCGCCAGCAGCCGCGACCTAGGGGGGGGCACAGATACGCAGTATTTT.